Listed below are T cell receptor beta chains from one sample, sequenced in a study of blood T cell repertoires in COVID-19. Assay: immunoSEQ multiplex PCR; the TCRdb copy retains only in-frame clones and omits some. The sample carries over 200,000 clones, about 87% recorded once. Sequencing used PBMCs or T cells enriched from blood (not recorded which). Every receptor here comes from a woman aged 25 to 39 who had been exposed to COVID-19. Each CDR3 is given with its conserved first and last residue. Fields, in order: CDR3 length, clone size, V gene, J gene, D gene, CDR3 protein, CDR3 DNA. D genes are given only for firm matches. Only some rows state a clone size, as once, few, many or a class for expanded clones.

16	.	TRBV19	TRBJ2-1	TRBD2	CASSILAGIPLNEQFF	TGTGCCAGTAGTATACTAGCGGGAATACCCCTTAATGAGCAGTTCTTC
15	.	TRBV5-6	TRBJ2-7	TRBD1	CASSLAGTGGVEQYF	TGTGCCAGCAGCTTGGCCGGGACAGGCGGGGTCGAGCAGTACTTC
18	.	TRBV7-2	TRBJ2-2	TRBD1	CASSLGRGRQGNTGELFF	TGTGCCAGCAGCTTAGGACGGGGCCGACAGGGGAACACCGGGGAGCTGTTTTTT
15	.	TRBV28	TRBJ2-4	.	CASSLAGIAKNIQYF	TGTGCCAGCAGTTTAGCGGGAATAGCCAAAAACATTCAGTACTTC
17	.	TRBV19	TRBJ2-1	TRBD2	CASSITSGRAWGNEQFF	TGTGCCAGTAGTATCACTAGCGGGAGGGCCTGGGGAAATGAGCAGTTCTTC
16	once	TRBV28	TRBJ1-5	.	CASSTRQIRSNQPQHF	TGTGCCAGCAGTACTCGACAGATCCGCAGCAATCAGCCCCAGCATTTT
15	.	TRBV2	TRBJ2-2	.	CASSESGQITGELFF	TGTGCCAGCAGTGAGAGCGGCCAGATCACCGGGGAGCTGTTTTTT
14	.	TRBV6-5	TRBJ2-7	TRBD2	CASSTGTSLYEQYF	TGTGCCAGCAGCACCGGGACTAGCCTTTACGAGCAGTACTTC
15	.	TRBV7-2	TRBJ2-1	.	CASSLATGSYNEQFF	TGTGCCAGCAGCTTAGCAACGGGCTCCTACAATGAGCAGTTCTTC
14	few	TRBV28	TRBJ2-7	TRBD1	CATLRQGFLFEQYF	TGTGCCACCCTAAGACAGGGATTTTTATTCGAGCAGTACTTC
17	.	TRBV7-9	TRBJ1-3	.	CASSSLLAGRAGNTIYF	TGTGCCAGCAGCTCCCTCCTCGCGGGTAGGGCCGGAAACACCATATATTTT
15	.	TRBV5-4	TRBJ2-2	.	CASSLGGELTGELFF	TGTGCCAGCAGCTTGGGCGGGGAGCTAACCGGGGAGCTGTTTTTT
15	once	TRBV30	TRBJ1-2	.	CAWSPDGLANYGYTF	TGTGCCTGGAGTCCAGACGGCCTAGCTAACTATGGCTACACCTTC
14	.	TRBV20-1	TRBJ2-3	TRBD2	CSASWLAGVDTQYF	TGCAGTGCTAGTTGGCTAGCGGGAGTAGATACGCAGTATTTT
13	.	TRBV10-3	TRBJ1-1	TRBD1	CAIRGTGNTEAFF	TGTGCCATCAGAGGGACAGGAAACACTGAAGCTTTCTTT
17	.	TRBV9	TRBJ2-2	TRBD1	CASSASTGLLDTGELFF	TGTGCCAGCAGCGCCTCGACAGGGTTGCTCGACACCGGGGAGCTGTTTTTT
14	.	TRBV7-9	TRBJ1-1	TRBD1	CASSLGDSRTEAFF	TGTGCCAGCAGCTTGGGGGACAGTCGCACTGAAGCTTTCTTT
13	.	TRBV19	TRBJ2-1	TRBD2	CASSDLADNEQFF	TGTGCCAGTAGTGACCTAGCGGACAATGAGCAGTTCTTC
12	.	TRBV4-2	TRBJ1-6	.	CASSQDSSPLHF	TGTGCCAGCAGCCAAGATAGTTCACCCCTCCACTTT
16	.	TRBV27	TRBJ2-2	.	CASTPRLARNTGELFF	TGTGCCAGCACCCCCCGCCTAGCGAGGAACACCGGGGAGCTGTTTTTT
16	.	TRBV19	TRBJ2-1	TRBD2	CASSPRLAASYNEQFF	TGTGCCAGTAGCCCACGACTAGCGGCCTCCTACAATGAGCAGTTCTTC
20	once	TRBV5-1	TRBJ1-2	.	CASSLALDSPEDPPNYGYTF	TGCGCCAGCAGCTTGGCCCTGGACAGTCCAGAGGATCCACCTAACTATGGCTACACCTTC
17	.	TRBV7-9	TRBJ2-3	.	CASSLVFSGESTDTQYF	TGTGCCAGCAGCTTAGTATTTAGCGGAGAAAGCACAGATACGCAGTATTTT
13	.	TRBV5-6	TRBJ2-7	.	CASSSGSSYEQYF	TGTGCCAGCAGCTCCGGGTCCTCCTACGAGCAGTACTTC
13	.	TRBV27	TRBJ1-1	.	CASRQTGPTEAFF	TGTGCCAGCAGACAAACAGGGCCCACTGAAGCTTTCTTT
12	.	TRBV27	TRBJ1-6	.	CASSFSNSPLHF	TGTGCCAGCAGTTTTAGTAATTCACCCCTCCACTTT
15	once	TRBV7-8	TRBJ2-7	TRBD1	CASSLEGTAAYEQYF	TGTGCCAGCAGCTTAGAAGGGACAGCTGCCTACGAGCAGTACTTC
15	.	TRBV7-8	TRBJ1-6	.	CASVTGPGYNSPLHF	TGTGCCAGCGTCACCGGGCCAGGGTATAATTCACCCCTCCACTTT
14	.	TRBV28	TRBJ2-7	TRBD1	CASSPGTVSGEQYF	TGTGCCAGCAGCCCCGGGACAGTGAGCGGCGAGCAGTACTTC
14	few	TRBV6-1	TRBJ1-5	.	CASSDNRRNQPQHF	TGTGCCAGCAGTGACAACAGGCGCAATCAGCCCCAGCATTTT
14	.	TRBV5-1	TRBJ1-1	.	CASSRAPGNTEAFF	TGCGCCAGCAGCCGGGCCCCGGGAAACACTGAAGCTTTCTTT
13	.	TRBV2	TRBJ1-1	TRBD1	CASSGTGQLVTFF	TGTGCCAGCAGCGGTACGGGACAGTTAGTAACTTTCTTT
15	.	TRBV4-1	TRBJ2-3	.	CASSHLGRRTDTQYF	TGCGCCAGCAGCCACTTGGGCAGACGCACAGATACGCAGTATTTT
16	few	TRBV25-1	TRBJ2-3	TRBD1	CASTNGGAGGPDTQYF	TGTGCCAGCACTAACGGCGGGGCAGGGGGCCCAGATACGCAGTATTTT
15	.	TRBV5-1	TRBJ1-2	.	CASSLEGVFGYGYTF	TGCGCCAGCAGCTTGGAAGGGGTTTTCGGCTATGGCTACACCTTC
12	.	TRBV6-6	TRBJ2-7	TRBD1	CASTGDRYEQYF	TGTGCCAGCACCGGGGACAGATACGAGCAGTACTTC
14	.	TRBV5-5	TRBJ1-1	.	CASSFRRGPTEAFF	TGTGCCAGCAGCTTTAGGAGAGGGCCCACTGAAGCTTTCTTT
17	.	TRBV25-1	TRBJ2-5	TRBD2	CASSESPPGLAGETQYF	TGTGCCAGCAGTGAATCCCCCCCGGGACTAGCGGGGGAGACCCAGTACTTC
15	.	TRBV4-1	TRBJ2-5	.	CASSQGGTTQETQYF	TGCGCCAGCAGCCAAGGAGGCACAACCCAAGAGACCCAGTACTTC
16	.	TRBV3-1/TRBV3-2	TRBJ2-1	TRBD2	CASSPWTSGMNNEQFF	TGTGCCAGCAGCCCATGGACTAGCGGGATGAACAATGAGCAGTTCTTC
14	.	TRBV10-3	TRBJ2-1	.	CAISEEKNYNEQFF	TGTGCCATCAGTGAGGAGAAAAACTACAATGAGCAGTTCTTC
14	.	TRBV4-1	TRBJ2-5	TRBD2	CASSPTSGKETQYF	TGCGCCAGCAGCCCGACTAGCGGGAAAGAGACCCAGTACTTC
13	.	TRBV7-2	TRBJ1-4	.	CASSLGAAEKLFF	TGTGCCAGCAGCTTAGGTGCGGCTGAAAAACTGTTTTTT
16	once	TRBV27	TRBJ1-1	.	CASREERDRGCTEAFF	TGTGCCAGCAGGGAAGAGAGGGATAGAGGTTGCACTGAAGCTTTCTTT
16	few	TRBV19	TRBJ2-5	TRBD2	CASSITVGLAGVDQYF	TGTGCCAGTAGTATCACTGTCGGACTAGCGGGAGTAGACCAGTACTTC
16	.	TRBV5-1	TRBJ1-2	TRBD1	CASSLLPGQGIDGYTF	TGCGCCAGCAGCTTACTTCCGGGACAGGGGATTGATGGCTACACCTTC
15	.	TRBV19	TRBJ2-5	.	CASSIDGARAETQYF	TGTGCCAGTAGTATAGACGGAGCAAGAGCCGAGACCCAGTACTTC
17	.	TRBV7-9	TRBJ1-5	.	CASSSSVIRAQDQPQHF	TGTGCCAGCAGCTCATCTGTGATCCGAGCCCAAGATCAGCCCCAGCATTTT
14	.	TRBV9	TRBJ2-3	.	CASSVSPNTDTQYF	TGTGCCAGCAGCGTATCCCCTAACACAGATACGCAGTATTTT
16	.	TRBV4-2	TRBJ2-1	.	CASSQGEQGWAWEQFF	TGTGCCAGCAGCCAAGGAGAGCAAGGATGGGCTTGGGAGCAGTTCTTC
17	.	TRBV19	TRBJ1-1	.	CASSTPTRSLLNTEAFF	TGTGCCAGTAGTACCCCGACTAGGAGCCTTTTGAACACTGAAGCTTTCTTT
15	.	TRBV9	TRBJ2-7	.	CASSEGQSWSYEQYF	TGTGCCAGCAGCGAGGGGCAAAGTTGGAGCTACGAGCAGTACTTC
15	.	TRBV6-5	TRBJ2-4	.	CASSSPTVAKNIQYF	TGTGCCAGCAGTTCCCCGACAGTAGCCAAAAACATTCAGTACTTC
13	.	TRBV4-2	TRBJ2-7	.	CASGPLPSYEQYF	TGTGCCAGCGGGCCCCTCCCCAGCTACGAGCAGTACTTC
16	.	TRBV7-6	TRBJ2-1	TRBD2	CASSLSLADSYNEQFF	TGTGCCAGCAGCTTGTCACTAGCGGACTCCTACAATGAGCAGTTCTTC
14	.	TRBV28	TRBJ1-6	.	CASSLSTGLSPLHF	TGTGCCAGCAGTTTAAGCACAGGGTTGTCACCCCTCCACTTT
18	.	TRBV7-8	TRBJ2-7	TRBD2	CASSQLTVKSLAGGAGYF	TGTGCCAGCAGCCAACTGACCGTGAAAAGCCTAGCGGGAGGCGCTGGGTACTTC
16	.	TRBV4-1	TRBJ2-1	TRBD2	CASSRLSGSSYNEQFF	TGCGCCAGCAGCCGACTAAGCGGGAGCTCCTACAATGAGCAGTTCTTC
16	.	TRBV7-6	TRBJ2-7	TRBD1	CASSLGAQGASYEQYF	TGTGCCAGCAGCTTAGGGGCCCAGGGGGCGAGTTACGAGCAGTACTTC